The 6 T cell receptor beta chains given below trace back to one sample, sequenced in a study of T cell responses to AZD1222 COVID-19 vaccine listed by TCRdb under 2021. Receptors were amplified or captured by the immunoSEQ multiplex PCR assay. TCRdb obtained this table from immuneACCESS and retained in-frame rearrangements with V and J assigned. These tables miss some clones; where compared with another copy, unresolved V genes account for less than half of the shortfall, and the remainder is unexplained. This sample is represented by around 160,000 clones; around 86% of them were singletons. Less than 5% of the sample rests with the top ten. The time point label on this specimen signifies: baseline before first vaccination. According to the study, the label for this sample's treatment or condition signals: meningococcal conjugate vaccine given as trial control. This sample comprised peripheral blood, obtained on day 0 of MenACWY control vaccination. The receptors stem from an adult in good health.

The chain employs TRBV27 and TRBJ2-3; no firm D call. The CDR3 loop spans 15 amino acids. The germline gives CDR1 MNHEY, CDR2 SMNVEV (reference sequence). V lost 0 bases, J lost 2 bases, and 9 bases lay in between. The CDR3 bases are TGTGCCAGCAGTTTATCGCTGAAAAACACAGATACGCAGTATTTT. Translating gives CASSLSLKNTDTQYF.

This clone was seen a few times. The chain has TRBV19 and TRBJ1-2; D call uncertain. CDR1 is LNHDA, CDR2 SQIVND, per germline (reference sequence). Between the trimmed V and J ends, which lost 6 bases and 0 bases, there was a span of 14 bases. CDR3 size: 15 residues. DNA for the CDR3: TGTGCCAGTAGGAATCCAGGAGATACTAACTATGGCTACACCTTC. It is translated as CASRNPGDTNYGYTF.

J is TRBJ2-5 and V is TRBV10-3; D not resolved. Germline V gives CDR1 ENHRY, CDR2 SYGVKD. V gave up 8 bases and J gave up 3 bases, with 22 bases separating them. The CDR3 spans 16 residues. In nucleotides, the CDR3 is TGTGCCATCGGCTATGCCGGGCCACAAAACAAAGAGACCCAGTACTTC. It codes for CAIGYAGPQNKETQYF.

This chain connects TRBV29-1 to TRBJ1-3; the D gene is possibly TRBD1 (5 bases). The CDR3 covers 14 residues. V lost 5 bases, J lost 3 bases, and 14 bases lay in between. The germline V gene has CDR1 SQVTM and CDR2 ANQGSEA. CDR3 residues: CSVIAGTSGNTIYF. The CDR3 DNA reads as TGCAGCGTTATTGCGGGGACTAGTGGAAACACCATATATTTT.

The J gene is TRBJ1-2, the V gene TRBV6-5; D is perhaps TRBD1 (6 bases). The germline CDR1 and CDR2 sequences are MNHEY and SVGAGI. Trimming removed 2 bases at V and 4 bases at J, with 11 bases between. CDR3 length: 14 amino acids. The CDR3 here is CASSYVQGPYGYTF. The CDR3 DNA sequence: TGTGCCAGCAGTTACGTTCAGGGGCCCTATGGCTACACCTTC.

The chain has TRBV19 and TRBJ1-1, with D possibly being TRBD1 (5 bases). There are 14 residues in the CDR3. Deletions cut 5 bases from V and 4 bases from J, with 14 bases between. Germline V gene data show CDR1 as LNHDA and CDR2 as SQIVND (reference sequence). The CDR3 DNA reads TGTGCCAGTAGTCCAGACAGACTTTTCACTGAAGCTTTCTTT. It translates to CASSPDRLFTEAFF.